This T cell receptor beta chain was retrieved from a study of graft-versus-host responses after intestinal transplantation. Study as a whole: The whole recipient group had anti-thymocyte globulin induction followed by tacrolimus and steroids for 2 to 3 years.

Sequenced by immunoSEQ multiplex PCR; TCRdb stores in-frame clones only, minus some. The table shows tens of thousands of clones, with 80% to 95% occurring only once. A word on this clone: Its antigen is unidentified.

Points from the study as a whole: The marrow of recipients harbored GvH clones, and ileum or blood showed some of them first. Early after transplant, HvG clones declined as circulating GvH clones peaked.

The CDR3 totals 13 residues. The germline V gene encodes CDR1 LNHDA and CDR2 SQIVND (reference sequence). Between the trimmed V and J ends, which lost 2 bases and 3 bases, there was a span of 7 bases. This chain connects TRBV19 to TRBJ1-2; D unclear. This sequence was found in a human donor who received an intestinal transplant. The material sequenced was unstimulated CD8+ T cells sorted from spleen or lymph node cells, taken before intestinal transplant. CDR3 sequence: CASSIRSDYGYTF. Here the CDR3 DNA reads TGTGCCAGTAGTATAAGGTCTGACTATGGCTACACCTTC. Looking up the rest from reference TRBV19 and TRBJ1-2 gives the full variable domain: DGGITQSPKYLFRKEGQNVTLSCEQNLNHDAMYWYRQDPGQGLRLIYYSQIVNDFQKGDIAEGYSVSREKKESFPLTVTSAQKNPTAFYLCASSIRSDYGYTFGSGTRLTVV.